Listed here are 13 T cell receptor beta chains from one sample, sequenced in a study of OX40 agonist ivuxolimab in advanced cancers. Profiled with immunoSEQ multiplex PCR; TCRdb holds only in-frame clones, not every one. The table shows 95,000 to 110,000 clones, with around 93% occurring only once. The sample here was CD4+ or CD8+ T cells sorted from blood, taken in a trial of the OX40 agonist ivuxolimab. The receptors originated from an adult with an advanced solid tumor such as melanoma, head and neck, liver or kidney cancer.

The rearrangement joins TRBV11-2 to TRBJ2-5, with 7 nucleotides matching TRBD1. The germline V gene has CDR1 SGHAT and CDR2 FQNNGV. This CDR3 is 13 amino acids long. V shed 3 bases and J 2 bases; nucleotides not matched to a gene: 0. CDR3: CASSLGQQETQYF. The CDR3 DNA follows: TGTGCCAGCAGCTTGGGACAGCAAGAGACCCAGTACTTC. The entire variable domain, with the rest obtained from reference TRBV11-2 and TRBJ2-5, is as follows: EAGVAQSPRYKIIEKRQSVAFWCNPISGHATLYWYQQILGQGPKLLIQFQNNGVVDDSQLPKDRFSAERLKGVDSTLKIQPAKLEDSAVYLCASSLGQQETQYFGPGTRLLVL.

The chain employs TRBV9 and TRBJ2-7, with unresolved D. The CDR3 extends over 14 amino acids. V lost 0 bases, J lost 1 base, and 8 bases lay in between. CDR1 and CDR2 (germline): SGDLS, YYNGEE. The CDR3 DNA sequence: TGTGCCAGCAGCGTAGGGTGGGATTCCTACGAGCAGTACTTC. It yields the protein CASSVGWDSYEQYF.

This chain joins TRBV6-5 and TRBJ2-5, with no clear D. The CDR3 runs to 14 residues. Germline V gene data show CDR1 as MNHEY and CDR2 as SVGAGI. Trimming pared 0 bases from V and 1 base from J, leaving 6 bases between. CDR3 sequence: CASSYSAPQETQYF. In DNA, the CDR3 is TGTGCCAGCAGTTACTCGGCACCCCAAGAGACCCAGTACTTC.

The CDR3 coding sequence is TGTGCCAGCAGCCCCACAGGGGGCGTCACCGGGGAGCTGTTTTTT. The encoded protein is CASSPTGGVTGELFF. The genes are TRBV6-5 and TRBJ2-2; the match to TRBD1 covers 9 bases. With 6 bases clipped from V and 4 bases from J, the junction kept 6 bases outside the gene matches. CDR3 length: 15 amino acids. The germline CDR1 and CDR2 sequences are MNHEY and SVGAGI.

The V and J genes are TRBV7-3 and TRBJ2-1; D is possibly TRBD2 (5 bases). The CDR3 runs to 12 residues. Germline V gives CDR1 SGHTA, CDR2 FQGTGA. V lost 2 bases to trimming and J lost 8 bases, with 7 bases between them. This CDR3 is CASSLGRDEQFF. The CDR3 nucleotides are TGTGCCAGCAGCTTAGGGCGGGATGAGCAGTTCTTC.

The chain joins TRBV18 to TRBJ1-1; possible D gene TRBD1, 5 bases. The ends were cut back, 3 bases at V and 3 bases at J, with 11 bases in the middle. Germline V gives CDR1 KGHSH, CDR2 LQKENI. The CDR3 is made up of 14 amino acids. CDR3 in DNA: TGTGCCAGCTCACCGGGTCCGGGGGACACTGAAGCTTTCTTT. This codes for CASSPGPGDTEAFF.

This clone was counted only a few times. The chain joins TRBV5-6 to TRBJ1-1; possible D gene TRBD1, 5 bases. Germline-derived CDR1 and CDR2 are SGHDT and YYEEEE. V was trimmed by 7 bases and J by 1 base, leaving 17 bases between them. CDR3 size: 15 residues. Here the CDR3 reads CASHPWGPRNTEAFF. CDR3 nucleotide sequence: TGTGCCAGCCATCCCTGGGGCCCACGGAACACTGAAGCTTTCTTT.

This chain uses TRBV29-1 with TRBJ2-7; 10 positions match TRBD2. The CDR3 is 14 residues long. J lost 4 bases, V lost 4 bases, and 7 bases had no gene match. Germline V lookup: CDR1 SQVTM, CDR2 ANQGSEA. This CDR3 is CSVAPGTSAYEQYF. CDR3 DNA: TGCAGCGTTGCTCCGGGGACTAGCGCATACGAGCAGTACTTC.

Here the CDR3 reads CASSQGTLNTEAFF. CDR3 nucleotides: TGCGCCAGCAGCCAAGGGACATTGAACACTGAAGCTTTCTTT. The genes are TRBV4-1 and TRBJ1-1, with a tentative D call TRBD1 (5 bases). The CDR3 contains 14 residues. Germline-derived CDR1 and CDR2 are MGHRA and YSYEKL. The V end was cut by 1 base, the J end by 0 bases, with 6 bases between.

In its sample, this clone was seen once. CDR3 nucleotides: TGTGCCAGCAGCTTAGCCCCAGGGACCGCCTACGAGCAGTACTTC. Protein sequence: CASSLAPGTAYEQYF. This chain connects TRBV7-3 to TRBJ2-7; the D gene could be TRBD1 or TRBD2 (5 bases each). This CDR3 has 15 residues. V lost 2 bases and J 2 bases, leaving 13 bases between the germline ends. CDR1 is SGHTA and CDR2 is FQGTGA in the germline V gene.

Concerning this clone: Other nucleotide sequences in the sample specify the same CDR3. The rearrangement joins TRBV5-6 to TRBJ2-2; no firm D call. The germline CDR1 and CDR2 sequences are SGHDT and YYEEEE. The CDR3 has 16 amino acids. The V end was cut by 3 bases, the J end by 0 bases, with 12 bases between. The DNA for the CDR3 is TGTGCCAGCAGCTACTACAGAGTCGCGAACACCGGGGAGCTGTTTTTT. Residues: CASSYYRVANTGELFF. Full variable domain (missing parts from reference TRBV5-6 and TRBJ2-2): DAGVTQSPTHLIKTRGQQVTLRCSPKSGHDTVSWYQQALGQGPQFIFQYYEEEERQRGNFPDRFSGHQFPNYSSELNVNALLLGDSALYLCASSYYRVANTGELFFGEGSRLTVL.

The chain combines TRBV5-1 with TRBJ2-3, with D possibly matching TRBD1 (5 bases). V lost 4 bases, J lost 6 bases, and 18 bases lay in between. The CDR3 runs 15 residues. Looked up from germline, CDR1 is SGHRS and CDR2 is YFSETQ. The CDR3 sequence: CASSRTGDSRDTQYF. CDR3 DNA: TGCGCCAGCAGCCGAACAGGCGATTCTAGGGATACGCAGTATTTT. The whole variable domain, filled in from reference TRBV5-1 and TRBJ2-3, reads KAGVTQTPRYLIKTRGQQVTLSCSPISGHRSVSWYQQTPGQGLQFLFEYFSETQRNKGNFPGRFSGRQFSNSRSEMNVSTLELGDSALYLCASSRTGDSRDTQYFGPGTRLTVL.

The chain couples TRBV9 to TRBJ1-1, with TRBD1 identical over 7 bases. The CDR3 has 16 residues. In germline, CDR1 is SGDLS, CDR2 YYNGEE. With V trimmed by 2 bases and J by 2 bases, 9 bases remained unmatched. CDR3 loop: CASSVTGALGNTEAFF. The CDR3 coding sequence is TGTGCCAGCAGCGTCACAGGGGCTCTGGGTAACACTGAAGCTTTCTTT.